A single sample is the source of the 10 T cell receptor beta chains below, sequenced in a study of blood T cell repertoires in COVID-19. Clones were read by immunoSEQ multiplex PCR, and TCRdb kept only the in-frame ones, dropping some. The table shows tens of thousands of clones, with just under 85% occurring only once. Sequences were obtained from peripheral blood. The source of these receptors is a woman aged 55-69 years with acute or convalescent COVID-19.

The chain couples TRBV5-4 to TRBJ1-2, with TRBD1 identical over 7 bases. With V trimmed by 4 bases and J by 6 bases, 12 bases remained unmatched. Looked up from germline, CDR1 is SGHNT and CDR2 is YYREEE (reference sequence). The CDR3 extends over 15 amino acids. This chain's CDR3 is CASSPGGQLRNGYTF. In DNA, the CDR3 is TGTGCCAGCAGCCCTGGGGGACAGCTAAGGAATGGCTACACCTTC.

The chain is built from TRBV18 and TRBJ1-1; 12 nucleotides align to TRBD1. CDR1 KGHSH and CDR2 LQKENI come from the germline V gene. The V segment lost 6 bases and the J segment 5 bases; nucleotides outside the gene matches: 10. CDR3 size: 16 residues. The CDR3, as DNA: TGTGCCAGCTCCCCCGGGACAGGGGGCGGATTTACTGAAGCTTTCTTT. Protein: CASSPGTGGGFTEAFF. The variable domain in full, with the rest retrieved from reference TRBV18 and TRBJ1-1, is NAGVMQNPRHLVRRRGQEARLRCSPMKGHSHVYWYRQLPEEGLKFMVYLQKENIIDESGMPKERFSAEFPKEGPSILRIQQVVRGDSAAYFCASSPGTGGGFTEAFFGQGTRLTVV.

V gene TRBV2 combines with J gene TRBJ2-5; 8 positions match TRBD1. Losses at the gene ends were 6 bases for V and 4 bases for J; bases not matched to a gene: 10. Germline lookup yields CDR1 SNHLY and CDR2 FYNNEI. The CDR3 sequence is 15 residues long. In DNA form, the CDR3 reads TGTGCCAGCAGCAACCAGGGACAGGTTGGAGAGACCCAGTACTTC. As protein: CASSNQGQVGETQYF.

V and J are TRBV4-2 and TRBJ1-6; weak D call: TRBD1 (5 bases). Trimming took 0 bases from V and 14 from J, leaving 11 bases between them. The CDR3 covers 13 residues. The V gene's germline CDR1 is LGHNA and CDR2 YNFKEQ. CDR3 loop: CASSQDRGLALHF. The CDR3 coding sequence is TGTGCCAGCAGCCAAGATAGGGGTTTAGCCCTCCACTTT.

The chain combines TRBV30 with TRBJ2-7, with 8 bases that match TRBD2. The junction had 16 bases not matched to a gene; V was cut back by 0 bases and J by 6 bases. The germline gives CDR1 GTSNPN, CDR2 SVGIG (reference sequence). The CDR3 sequence is 17 residues long. The CDR3 nucleotides read TGTGCCTGGAGTGTACTAGAAGCGGGGGTCCCTCGGGGCGAGCAGTACTTC. This gives the protein CAWSVLEAGVPRGEQYF.

V is TRBV4-1 and J is TRBJ1-1; D unclear. The germline V gene has CDR1 MGHRA and CDR2 YSYEKL. V lost 1 base to trimming and J lost 1 base, with 16 bases between them. The CDR3 is made up of 17 amino acids. The CDR3 region is CASSQVNQWAGNTEAFF. DNA for the CDR3: TGCGCCAGCAGCCAAGTTAATCAGTGGGCAGGGAACACTGAAGCTTTCTTT.

The chain uses TRBV6-2 or TRBV6-3 and TRBJ1-1; D might be TRBD1 (5 bases). The V end lost 5 bases, the J end lost 3 bases, and 16 bases lay between the germline ends. The CDR3 extends over 15 amino acids. Per germline, CDR1 MNHEY and CDR2 SVGEGT. CDR3 protein: CASSPRGAGHTEAFF. CDR3 DNA: TGTGCCAGCAGTCCGAGGGGCGCGGGGCACACTGAAGCTTTCTTT.

The chain links TRBV5-1 to TRBJ2-3; D unclear. CDR3 length equals 14 residues. V lost 4 bases and J lost 2, with 11 bases in between. In germline, CDR1 is SGHRS, CDR2 YFSETQ. In DNA form, the CDR3 reads TGCGCCAGCAGCAACCAGAACCCCACAGATACGCAGTATTTT. Residues: CASSNQNPTDTQYF.

By share of the sample, this clone is medium-sized. The J gene is TRBJ2-1, the V gene TRBV7-9; a weak D match, TRBD2 (5 bases). The V gene's germline CDR1 is SEHNR and CDR2 FQNEAQ (reference sequence). This CDR3 spans 17 amino acids. Trimming shortened V by 4 bases and J by 7 bases, and 23 bases separated the two germline ends. Here the CDR3 DNA reads TGTGCCAGCAGCTCGCCTGGCAAGGCCCCCTCGGGGAATGAGCAGTTCTTC. It translates to CASSSPGKAPSGNEQFF.

V and J are TRBV5-1 and TRBJ2-1; maybe TRBD2 (5 bases). The V end was cut by 1 base, the J end by 8 bases, with 7 bases between. Per the germline V gene, CDR1 is SGHRS and CDR2 is YFSETQ. The CDR3 runs 12 residues. CDR3 bases: TGCGCCAGCAGCTTGATACTAGATGAGCAGTTCTTC. This gives the protein CASSLILDEQFF.